The present entry profiles one T cell receptor beta chain with its context. Its antigen is currently unknown. The sample originates from a study of cytomegalovirus exposure and HLA in healthy donors. Study-level findings and limits: The study designated 164 TCR beta chains cytomegalovirus-associated. The classifier reportedly diagnosed cytomegalovirus status with high sensitivity and specificity. There were several of the most significant clusters that appeared linked to common viral pathogens in a later analysis.

The CDR3 is 15 residues long. V was clipped by 4 bases and J by 2 bases; unmatched bases: 4. Germline V lookup: CDR1 WNHNN, CDR2 SYGVQD (reference sequence). Both 60 Vbeta primers and 13 Jbeta primers went into the PCR. Data came from immunoSEQ multiplex PCR; TCRdb stores just in-frame clones and leaves some out. There are 100,000 to 150,000 clones in the sample; roughly four fifths occur only once, and almost 6% lies in the top ten. V gene TRBV10-1 combines with J gene TRBJ2-3; 9 nucleotides align to TRBD2. The sequenced material came from PBMCs. The source is a woman in her 40s in good health and CMV-seropositive. Written as DNA, the CDR3 is TGCGCCAGCAGTGCCGCGGGGGGGCCCACAGATACGCAGTATTTT. It translates to CASSAAGGPTDTQYF.